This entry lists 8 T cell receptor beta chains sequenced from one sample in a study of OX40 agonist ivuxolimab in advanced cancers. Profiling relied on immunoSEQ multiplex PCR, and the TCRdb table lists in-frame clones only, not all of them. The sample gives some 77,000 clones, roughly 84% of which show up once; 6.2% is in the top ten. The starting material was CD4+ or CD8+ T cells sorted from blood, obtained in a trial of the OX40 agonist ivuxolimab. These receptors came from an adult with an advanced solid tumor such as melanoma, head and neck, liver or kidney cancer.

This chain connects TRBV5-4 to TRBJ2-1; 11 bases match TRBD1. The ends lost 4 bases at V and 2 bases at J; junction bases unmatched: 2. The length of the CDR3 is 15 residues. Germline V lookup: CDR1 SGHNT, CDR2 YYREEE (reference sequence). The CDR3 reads CASSRDRGTYNEQFF. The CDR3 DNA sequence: TGTGCCAGCAGCCGGGACAGGGGGACCTACAATGAGCAGTTCTTC.

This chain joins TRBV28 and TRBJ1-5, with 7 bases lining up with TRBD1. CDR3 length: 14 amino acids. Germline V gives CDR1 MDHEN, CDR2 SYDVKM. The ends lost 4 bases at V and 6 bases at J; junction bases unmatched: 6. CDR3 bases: TGTGCCAGCAGTTCAACAGGGGCGGTTCAGCCCCAGCATTTT. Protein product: CASSSTGAVQPQHF.

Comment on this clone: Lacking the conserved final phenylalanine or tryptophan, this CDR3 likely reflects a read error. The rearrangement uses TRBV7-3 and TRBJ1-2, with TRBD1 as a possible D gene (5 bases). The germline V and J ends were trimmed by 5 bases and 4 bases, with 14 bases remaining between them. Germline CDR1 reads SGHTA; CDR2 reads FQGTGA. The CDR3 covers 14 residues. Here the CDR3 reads CASSDFQGLYGYTL. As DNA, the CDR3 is TGTGCCAGCAGCGACTTCCAGGGACTCTATGGCTACACCCTC.

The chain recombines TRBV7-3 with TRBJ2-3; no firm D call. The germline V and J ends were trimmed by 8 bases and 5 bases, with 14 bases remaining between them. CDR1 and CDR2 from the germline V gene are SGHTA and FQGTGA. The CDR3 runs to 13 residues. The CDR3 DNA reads TGTGCCAGCGGTTTCTCCATGGGAGATACGCAGTATTTT. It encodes CASGFSMGDTQYF.

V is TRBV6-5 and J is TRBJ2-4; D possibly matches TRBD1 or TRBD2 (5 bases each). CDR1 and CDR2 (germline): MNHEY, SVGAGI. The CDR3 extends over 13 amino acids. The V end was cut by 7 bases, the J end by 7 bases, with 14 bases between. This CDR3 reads CASTTGTSNIQYF. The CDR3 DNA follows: TGTGCCAGCACCACGGGGACCTCGAACATTCAGTACTTC.

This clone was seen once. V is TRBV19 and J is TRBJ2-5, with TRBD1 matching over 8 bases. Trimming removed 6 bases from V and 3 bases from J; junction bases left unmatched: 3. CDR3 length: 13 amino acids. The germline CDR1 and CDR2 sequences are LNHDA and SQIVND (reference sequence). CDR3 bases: TGTGCCAGTAGCCCAGGGGGCGAAGAGACCCAGTACTTC. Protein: CASSPGGEETQYF.

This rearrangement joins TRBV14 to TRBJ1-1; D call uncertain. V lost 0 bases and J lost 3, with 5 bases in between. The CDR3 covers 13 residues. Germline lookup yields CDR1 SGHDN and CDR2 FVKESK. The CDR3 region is CASSQDLYTEAFF. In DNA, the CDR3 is TGTGCCAGCAGCCAAGATCTATACACTGAAGCTTTCTTT. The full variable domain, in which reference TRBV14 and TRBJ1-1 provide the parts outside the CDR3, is EAGVTQFPSHSVIEKGQTVTLRCDPISGHDNLYWYRRVMGKEIKFLLHFVKESKQDESGMPNNRFLAERTGGTYSTLKVQPAELEDSGVYFCASSQDLYTEAFFGQGTRLTVV.

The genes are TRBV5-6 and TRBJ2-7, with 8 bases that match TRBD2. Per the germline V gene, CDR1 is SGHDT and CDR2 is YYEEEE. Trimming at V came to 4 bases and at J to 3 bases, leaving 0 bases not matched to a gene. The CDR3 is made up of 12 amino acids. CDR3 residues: CASSREGYEQYF. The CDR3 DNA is TGTGCCAGCAGCCGGGAGGGCTACGAGCAGTACTTC. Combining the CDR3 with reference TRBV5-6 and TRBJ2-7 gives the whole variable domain DAGVTQSPTHLIKTRGQQVTLRCSPKSGHDTVSWYQQALGQGPQFIFQYYEEEERQRGNFPDRFSGHQFPNYSSELNVNALLLGDSALYLCASSREGYEQYFGPGTRLTVT.